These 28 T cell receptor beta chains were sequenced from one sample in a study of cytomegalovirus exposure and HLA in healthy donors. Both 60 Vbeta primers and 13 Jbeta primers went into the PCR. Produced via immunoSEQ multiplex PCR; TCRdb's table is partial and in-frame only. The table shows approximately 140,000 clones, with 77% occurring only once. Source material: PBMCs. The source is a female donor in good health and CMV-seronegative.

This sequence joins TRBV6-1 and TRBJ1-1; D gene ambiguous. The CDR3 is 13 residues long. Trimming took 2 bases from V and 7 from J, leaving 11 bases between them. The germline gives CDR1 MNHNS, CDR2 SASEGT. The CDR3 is CASSERAGGEAFF. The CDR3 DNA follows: TGTGCCAGCAGTGAACGGGCAGGAGGTGAAGCTTTCTTT.

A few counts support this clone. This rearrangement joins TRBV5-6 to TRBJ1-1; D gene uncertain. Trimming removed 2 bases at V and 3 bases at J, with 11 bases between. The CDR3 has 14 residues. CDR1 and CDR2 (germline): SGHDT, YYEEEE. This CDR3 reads CASSLLSGYTEAFF. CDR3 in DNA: TGTGCCAGCAGCTTATTATCAGGCTACACTGAAGCTTTCTTT.

As DNA, the CDR3 is TGTGCCAGCAGTTCTGGCGGCACTAGCAATCAGCCCCAGCATTTT. Its translation is CASSSGGTSNQPQHF. The chain joins TRBV9 to TRBJ1-5; unclear D gene. Germline CDR1 and CDR2: SGDLS and YYNGEE. This CDR3 region has 15 residues. Trimming shortened V by 5 bases and J by 0 bases, and 12 bases separated the two germline ends.

CDR3 DNA: TGTGCCAGCAGCCCGAACAGACCGGATGGCTACACCTTC. This translates into CASSPNRPDGYTF. This chain links TRBV11-2 with TRBJ1-2; D call uncertain. The CDR3 has 13 residues. Germline V gene sequence: CDR1 SGHAT, CDR2 FQNNGV. Trimming pared 5 bases from V and 6 bases from J, leaving 13 bases between. Looking up the rest from reference TRBV11-2 and TRBJ1-2 gives the full variable domain: EAGVAQSPRYKIIEKRQSVAFWCNPISGHATLYWYQQILGQGPKLLIQFQNNGVVDDSQLPKDRFSAERLKGVDSTLKIQPAKLEDSAVYLCASSPNRPDGYTFGSGTRLTVV.

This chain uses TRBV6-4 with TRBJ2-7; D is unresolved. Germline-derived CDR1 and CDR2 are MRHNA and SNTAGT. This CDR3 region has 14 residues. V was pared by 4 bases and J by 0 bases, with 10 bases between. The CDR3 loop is CASSVDGNSYEQYF. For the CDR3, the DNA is TGTGCCAGCAGTGTCGATGGCAACTCCTACGAGCAGTACTTC.

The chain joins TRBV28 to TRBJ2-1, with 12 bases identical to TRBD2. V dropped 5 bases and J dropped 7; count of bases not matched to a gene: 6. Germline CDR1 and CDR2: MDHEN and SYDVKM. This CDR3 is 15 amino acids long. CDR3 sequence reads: CASSPGLAGKNEQFF. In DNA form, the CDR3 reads TGTGCCAGCAGTCCCGGACTAGCGGGGAAAAATGAGCAGTTCTTC.

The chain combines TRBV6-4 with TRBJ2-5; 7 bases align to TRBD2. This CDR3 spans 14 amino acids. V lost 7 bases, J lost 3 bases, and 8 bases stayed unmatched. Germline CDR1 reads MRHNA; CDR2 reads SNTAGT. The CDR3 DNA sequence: TGTGCCAGCACTACACTAGGGACTAAAGAGACCCAGTACTTC. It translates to CASTTLGTKETQYF.

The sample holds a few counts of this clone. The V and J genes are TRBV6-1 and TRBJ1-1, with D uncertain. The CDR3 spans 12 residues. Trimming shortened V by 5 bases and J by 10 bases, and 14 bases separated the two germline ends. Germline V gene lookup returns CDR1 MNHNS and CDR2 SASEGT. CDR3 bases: TGTGCCAGCAGTCCCTCCGCAGGCTCAGCTTTCTTT. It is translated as CASSPSAGSAFF.

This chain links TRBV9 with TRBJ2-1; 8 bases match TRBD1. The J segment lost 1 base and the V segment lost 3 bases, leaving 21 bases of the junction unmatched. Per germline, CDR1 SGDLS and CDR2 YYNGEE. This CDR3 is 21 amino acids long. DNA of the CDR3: TGTGCCAGCAGCGATCCCCACCCGGACAGGGATCCTTTTGGTTCCTACAATGAGCAGTTCTTC. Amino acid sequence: CASSDPHPDRDPFGSYNEQFF.

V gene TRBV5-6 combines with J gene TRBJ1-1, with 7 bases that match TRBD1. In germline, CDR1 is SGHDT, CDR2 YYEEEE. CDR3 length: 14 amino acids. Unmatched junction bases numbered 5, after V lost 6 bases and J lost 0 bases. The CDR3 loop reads CASTQGVMNTEAFF. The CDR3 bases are TGTGCCAGCACTCAGGGGGTGATGAACACTGAAGCTTTCTTT. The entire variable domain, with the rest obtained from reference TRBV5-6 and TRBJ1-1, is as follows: DAGVTQSPTHLIKTRGQQVTLRCSPKSGHDTVSWYQQALGQGPQFIFQYYEEEERQRGNFPDRFSGHQFPNYSSELNVNALLLGDSALYLCASTQGVMNTEAFFGQGTRLTVV.

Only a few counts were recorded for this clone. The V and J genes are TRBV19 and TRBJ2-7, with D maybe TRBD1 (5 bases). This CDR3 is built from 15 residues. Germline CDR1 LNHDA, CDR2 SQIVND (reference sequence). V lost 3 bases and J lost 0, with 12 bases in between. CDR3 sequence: CASSIAAGHSYEQYF. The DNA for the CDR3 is TGTGCCAGTAGTATTGCCGCAGGGCACTCCTACGAGCAGTACTTC.

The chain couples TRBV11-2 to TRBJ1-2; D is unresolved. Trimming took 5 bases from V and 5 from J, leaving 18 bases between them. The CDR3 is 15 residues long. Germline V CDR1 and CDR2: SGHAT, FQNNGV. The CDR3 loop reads CASSPTGYEEYGYTF. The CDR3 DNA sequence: TGTGCCAGCAGCCCAACCGGGTACGAGGAATATGGCTACACCTTC. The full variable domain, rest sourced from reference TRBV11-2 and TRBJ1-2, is EAGVAQSPRYKIIEKRQSVAFWCNPISGHATLYWYQQILGQGPKLLIQFQNNGVVDDSQLPKDRFSAERLKGVDSTLKIQPAKLEDSAVYLCASSPTGYEEYGYTFGSGTRLTVV.

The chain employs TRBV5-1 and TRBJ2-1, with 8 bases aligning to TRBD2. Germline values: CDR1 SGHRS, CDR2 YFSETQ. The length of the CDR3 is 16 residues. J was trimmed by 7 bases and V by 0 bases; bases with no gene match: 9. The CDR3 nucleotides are TGCGCCAGCAGCTTGGATCCCGGGGGGGTGAGGAATGAGCAGTTCTTC. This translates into CASSLDPGGVRNEQFF.

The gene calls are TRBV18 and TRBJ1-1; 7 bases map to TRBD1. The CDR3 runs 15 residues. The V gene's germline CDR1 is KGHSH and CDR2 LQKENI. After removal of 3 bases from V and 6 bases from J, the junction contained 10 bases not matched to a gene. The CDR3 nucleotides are TGTGCCAGCTCACCGCAACAGGGGATAGAGGCTGAAGCTTTCTTT. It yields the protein CASSPQQGIEAEAFF.

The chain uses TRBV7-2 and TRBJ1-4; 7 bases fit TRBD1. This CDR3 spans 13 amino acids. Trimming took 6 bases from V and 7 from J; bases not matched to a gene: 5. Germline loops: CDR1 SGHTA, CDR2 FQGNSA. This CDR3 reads CASSQRQGEKLFF. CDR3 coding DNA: TGTGCCAGCAGTCAGAGACAGGGTGAAAAACTGTTTTTT.

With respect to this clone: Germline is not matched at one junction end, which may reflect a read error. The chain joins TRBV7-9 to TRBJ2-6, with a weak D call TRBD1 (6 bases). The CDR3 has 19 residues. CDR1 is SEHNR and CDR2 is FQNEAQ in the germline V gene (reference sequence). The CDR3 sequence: CSSSLVGLGRGAGANVLTF. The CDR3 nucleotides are TGTTCCAGCAGCTTAGTTGGCTTGGGCAGGGGAGCCGGGGCCAACGTCCTGACTTTC.

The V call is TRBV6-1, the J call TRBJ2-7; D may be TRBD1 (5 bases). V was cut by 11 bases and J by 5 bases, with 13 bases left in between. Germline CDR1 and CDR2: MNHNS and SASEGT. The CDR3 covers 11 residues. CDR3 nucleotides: TGTGCCTCCACAGGACGAGACGAGCAGTACTTC. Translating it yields CASTGRDEQYF.

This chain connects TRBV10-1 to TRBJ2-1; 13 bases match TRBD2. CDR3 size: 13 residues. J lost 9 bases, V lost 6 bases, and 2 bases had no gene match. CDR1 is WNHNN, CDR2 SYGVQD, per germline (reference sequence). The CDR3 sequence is CASRGLAGSEQFF. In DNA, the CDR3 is TGCGCCAGCAGGGGACTAGCGGGGTCTGAGCAGTTCTTC.

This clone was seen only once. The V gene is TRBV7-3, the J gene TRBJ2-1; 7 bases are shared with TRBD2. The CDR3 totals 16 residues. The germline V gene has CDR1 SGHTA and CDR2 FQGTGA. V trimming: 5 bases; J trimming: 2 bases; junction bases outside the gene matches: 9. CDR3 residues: CASSDTPAGPYNEQFF. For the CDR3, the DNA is TGTGCCAGCAGCGATACCCCAGCGGGACCCTACAATGAGCAGTTCTTC.

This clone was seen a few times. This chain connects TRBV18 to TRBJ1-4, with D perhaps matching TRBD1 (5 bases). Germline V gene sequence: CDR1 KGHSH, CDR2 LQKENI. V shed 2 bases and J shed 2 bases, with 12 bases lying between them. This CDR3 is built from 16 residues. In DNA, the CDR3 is TGTGCCAGCTCACCAGGGGGGTTCGCGACTAATGAAAAACTGTTTTTT. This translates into CASSPGGFATNEKLFF. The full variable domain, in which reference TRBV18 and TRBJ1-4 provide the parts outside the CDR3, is NAGVMQNPRHLVRRRGQEARLRCSPMKGHSHVYWYRQLPEEGLKFMVYLQKENIIDESGMPKERFSAEFPKEGPSILRIQQVVRGDSAAYFCASSPGGFATNEKLFFGSGTQLSVL.

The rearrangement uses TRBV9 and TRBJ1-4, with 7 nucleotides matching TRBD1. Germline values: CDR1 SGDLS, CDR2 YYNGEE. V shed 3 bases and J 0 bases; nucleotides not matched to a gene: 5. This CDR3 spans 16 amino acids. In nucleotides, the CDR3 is TGTGCCAGCAGCGAGCTAACAGGGGCAACTAATGAAAAACTGTTTTTT. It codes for CASSELTGATNEKLFF.

CDR3 bases: TGTGCCAGCAGCTCTTTTTGGACAGAAGAACTGTTTTTT. Its translation: CASSSFWTEELFF. The chain carries TRBV11-3 and TRBJ1-4, with D perhaps matching TRBD1 (6 bases). From germline, CDR1 is SGHNT and CDR2 YENEEA. This CDR3 contains 13 residues. V was trimmed by 4 bases and J by 12 bases, leaving 15 bases between them.

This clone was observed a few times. In nucleotides, the CDR3 is TGTGCCAGCAGTTTAACGGGGGGGCGCGGCTATGGCTACACCTTC. Translating gives CASSLTGGRGYGYTF. V and J are TRBV27 and TRBJ1-2, with TRBD1 as a possible D gene (6 bases). Germline-derived CDR1 and CDR2 are MNHEY and SMNVEV (reference sequence). The V gene lost 2 bases and the J gene lost 4 bases, with 14 bases spanning the gap. The CDR3 is 15 residues long.

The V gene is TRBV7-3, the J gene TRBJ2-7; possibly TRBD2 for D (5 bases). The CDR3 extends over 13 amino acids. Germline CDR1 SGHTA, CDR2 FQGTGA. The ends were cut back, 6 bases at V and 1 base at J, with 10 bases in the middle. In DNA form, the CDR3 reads TGTGCCAGCAGTCGGGATATATCCTACGAGCAGTACTTC. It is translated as CASSRDISYEQYF.

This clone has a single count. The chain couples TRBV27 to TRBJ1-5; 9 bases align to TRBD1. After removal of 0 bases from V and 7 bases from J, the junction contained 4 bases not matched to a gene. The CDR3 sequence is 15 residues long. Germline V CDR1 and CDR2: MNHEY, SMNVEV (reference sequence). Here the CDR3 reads CASSLSTGGNQPQHF. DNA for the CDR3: TGTGCCAGCAGTTTATCGACAGGGGGAAACCAGCCCCAGCATTTT.

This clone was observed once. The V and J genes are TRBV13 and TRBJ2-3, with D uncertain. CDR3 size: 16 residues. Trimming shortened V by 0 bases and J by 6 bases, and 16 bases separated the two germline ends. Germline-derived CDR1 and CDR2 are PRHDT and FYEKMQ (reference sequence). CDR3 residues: CASSLGGKVASDTQYF. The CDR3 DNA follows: TGTGCCAGCAGCTTAGGGGGCAAGGTTGCATCCGATACGCAGTATTTT.

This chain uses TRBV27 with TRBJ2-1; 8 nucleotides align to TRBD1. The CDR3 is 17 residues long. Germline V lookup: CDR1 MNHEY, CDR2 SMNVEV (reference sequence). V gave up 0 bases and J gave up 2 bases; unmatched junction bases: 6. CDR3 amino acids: CASSLSDRVPTYNEQFF. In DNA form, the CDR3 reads TGTGCCAGCAGTTTATCGGACAGGGTACCCACCTACAATGAGCAGTTCTTC.

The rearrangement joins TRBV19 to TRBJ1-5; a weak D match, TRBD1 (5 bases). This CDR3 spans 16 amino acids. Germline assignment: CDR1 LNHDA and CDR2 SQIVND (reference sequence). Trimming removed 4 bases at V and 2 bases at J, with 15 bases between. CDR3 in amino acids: CASSKDPRGGNQPQHF. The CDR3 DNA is TGTGCCAGTAGTAAGGACCCCCGGGGGGGCAATCAGCCCCAGCATTTT.